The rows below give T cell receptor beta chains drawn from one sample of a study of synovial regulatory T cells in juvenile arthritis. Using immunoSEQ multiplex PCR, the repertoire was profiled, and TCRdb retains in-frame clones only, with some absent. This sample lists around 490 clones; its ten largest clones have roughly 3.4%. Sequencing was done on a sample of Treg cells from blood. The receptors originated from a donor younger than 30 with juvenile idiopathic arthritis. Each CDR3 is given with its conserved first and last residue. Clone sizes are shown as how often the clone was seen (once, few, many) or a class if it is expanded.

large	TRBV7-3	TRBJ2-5	CASSFRNQETQYF
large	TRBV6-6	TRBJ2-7	CASSRDRGYEQYF
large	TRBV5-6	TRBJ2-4	CASSPGPTKAKNIQYF
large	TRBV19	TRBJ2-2	CASTGSTRTGELFF
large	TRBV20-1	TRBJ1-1	CSARQDTEAFF
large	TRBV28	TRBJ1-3	CASSLPGPRSGNTIYF
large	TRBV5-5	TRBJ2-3	CASSTRQGGFTDTQYF
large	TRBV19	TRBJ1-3	CASRTGTSGNTIYF
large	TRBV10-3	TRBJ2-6	CAISHAYWIQSRANVLTF
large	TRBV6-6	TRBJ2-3	CASSFPTSGGLDTQYF
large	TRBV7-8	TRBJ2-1	CASSLVRGMQFF
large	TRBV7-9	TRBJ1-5	CASSLEPGRSTNQPQHF
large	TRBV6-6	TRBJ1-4	CASSYGVTGVTEKLFF
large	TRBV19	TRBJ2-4	CASSQDRGNIQYF
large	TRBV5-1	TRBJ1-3	CASSLEWAGNTIYF
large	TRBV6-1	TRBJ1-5	CASTGGSNQPQHF
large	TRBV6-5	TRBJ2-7	CATQGTALSYEQYF
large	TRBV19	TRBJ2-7	CASSRGQGLEQYF
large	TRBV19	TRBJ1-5	CASSAHSQGQPQHF
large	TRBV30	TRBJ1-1	CAWSRAYTEAFF
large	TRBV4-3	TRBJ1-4	CASSHRGEKLFF
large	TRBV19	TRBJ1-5	CASSTHRGSSNQPQHF
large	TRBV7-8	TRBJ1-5	CASSLGRKGYGNQPQHF
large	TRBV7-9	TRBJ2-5	CASSLTIPSGETQYF
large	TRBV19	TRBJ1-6	CASSMIWDRPPLHF
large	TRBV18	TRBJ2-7	CASSPQGAREQYF
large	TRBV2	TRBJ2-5	CARQGVETQYF
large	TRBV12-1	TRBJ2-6	CASSYPYVGQSRANVLTF
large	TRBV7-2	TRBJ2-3	CASSEGLTGADTQYF
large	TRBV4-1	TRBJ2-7	CASSHGPYEQYF
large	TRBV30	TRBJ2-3	CACSGTRNRRTQYF
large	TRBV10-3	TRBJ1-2	CAISESRGSNYGYTF
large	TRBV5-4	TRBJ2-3	CASSPPPGTSGTDTQYF
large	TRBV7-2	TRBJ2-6	CASSLVGTGSSGANVLTF